A single sample is the source of the 6 T cell receptor beta chains below, sequenced in a study of blood T cell repertoires in COVID-19. The method was immunoSEQ multiplex PCR; TCRdb's version includes in-frame clones alone and lacks a portion of them. The table has tens of thousands of clones, 75% to 95% seen once. The sample was peripheral blood. The source is a human donor in a cohort sampled during active COVID-19.

The rearrangement uses TRBV7-3 and TRBJ2-7, with 9 bases identical to TRBD1. Germline V gene sequence: CDR1 SGHTA, CDR2 FQGTGA. The CDR3 is 15 residues long. The J segment lost 2 bases and the V segment lost 5 bases, leaving 7 bases of the junction unmatched. CDR3 in DNA: TGTGCCAGCAGCCAAACTGGGACAGGGCCCTACGAGCAGTACTTC. Translating it yields CASSQTGTGPYEQYF. The complete variable domain, with remaining parts taken from reference TRBV7-3 and TRBJ2-7, reads GAGVSQTPSNKVTEKGKYVELRCDPISGHTALYWYRQSLGQGPEFLIYFQGTGAADDSGLPNDRFFAVRPEGSVSTLKIQRTERGDSAVYLCASSQTGTGPYEQYFGPGTRLTVT.

The chain links TRBV9 to TRBJ2-1; D perhaps matches TRBD1 (5 bases). This CDR3 region has 15 residues. The germline V gene has CDR1 SGDLS and CDR2 YYNGEE. V shed 0 bases and J shed 4 bases, with 11 bases lying between them. CDR3 protein: CASSVVVQGYNEQFF. The CDR3 bases are TGTGCCAGCAGCGTAGTCGTTCAGGGATACAATGAGCAGTTCTTC.

The chain couples TRBV29-1 to TRBJ1-1, with a tentative D call TRBD1 (5 bases). Germline V gives CDR1 SQVTM, CDR2 ANQGSEA. V was trimmed by 0 bases and J by 9 bases, leaving 11 bases between them. The CDR3 covers 12 residues. This chain's CDR3 is CSVEDGQGQAFF. The CDR3 DNA is TGCAGCGTTGAAGATGGTCAGGGCCAAGCTTTCTTT.

V is TRBV7-9 and J is TRBJ1-1; TRBD1 matches 9 bases. The germline V gene encodes CDR1 SEHNR and CDR2 FQNEAQ (reference sequence). V shed 1 base and J 6 bases; nucleotides not matched to a gene: 9. The CDR3 sequence is 16 residues long. CDR3 nucleotide sequence: TGTGCCAGCAGCTTAGGGGGGGACAGGGCGAGCCCTGAAGCTTTCTTT. Translating it yields CASSLGGDRASPEAFF.

The chain joins TRBV27 to TRBJ1-2; TRBD1 agrees at 10 bases. The V segment lost 6 bases and the J segment 8 bases; nucleotides outside the gene matches: 6. Germline CDR1 reads MNHEY; CDR2 reads SMNVEV (reference sequence). This CDR3 spans 13 amino acids. The CDR3 sequence: CASRRDRGGGYTF. Here the CDR3 DNA reads TGTGCCAGCAGGAGGGACAGGGGAGGCGGCTACACCTTC.

V gene TRBV5-4 combines with J gene TRBJ2-3, with a possible D match to TRBD1 (5 bases). With 1 base removed from V and 2 bases from J, the gap between germline ends came to 11 bases. Germline V gene sequence: CDR1 SGHNT, CDR2 YYREEE (reference sequence). The CDR3 totals 15 residues. CDR3 amino acids: CASSLWGSYTDTQYF. As DNA, the CDR3 is TGTGCCAGCAGCTTGTGGGGCAGCTACACAGATACGCAGTATTTT.